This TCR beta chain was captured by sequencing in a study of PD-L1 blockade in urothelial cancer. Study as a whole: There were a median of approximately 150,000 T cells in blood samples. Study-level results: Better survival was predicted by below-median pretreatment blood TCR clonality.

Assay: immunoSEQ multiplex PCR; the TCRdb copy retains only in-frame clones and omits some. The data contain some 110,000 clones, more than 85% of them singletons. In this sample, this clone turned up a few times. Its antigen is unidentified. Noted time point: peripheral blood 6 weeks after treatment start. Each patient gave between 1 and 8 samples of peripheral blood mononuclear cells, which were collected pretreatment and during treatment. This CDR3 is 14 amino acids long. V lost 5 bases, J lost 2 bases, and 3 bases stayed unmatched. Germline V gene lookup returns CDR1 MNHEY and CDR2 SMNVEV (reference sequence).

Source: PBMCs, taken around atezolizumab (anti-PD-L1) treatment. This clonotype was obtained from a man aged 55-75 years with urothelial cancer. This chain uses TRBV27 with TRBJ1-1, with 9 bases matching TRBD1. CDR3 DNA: TGTGCCAGCAGTCGGACAGGGGAAAACACTGAAGCTTTCTTT. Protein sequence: CASSRTGENTEAFF.